Below are 31 T cell receptor beta chains sequenced from a single sample in a study of identical twins. One entry per CDR3 protein results from TCRdb running MiXCR on the 5' RACE reads. The sample lists approximately 220,000 distinct CDR3 sequences; less than 8% were seen once. These records were also assigned to another study, of yellow fever vaccine responses in identical twins.

Sequenced sample: memory (CD45RO+) T cells sorted from blood. These receptors all stem from a woman younger than 30 in good health.

The J gene is TRBJ1-5, the V gene TRBV28, with D unclear. CDR3 length equals 13 residues. The V gene lost 4 bases and the J gene lost 6 bases, with 10 bases spanning the gap. The germline V gene encodes CDR1 MDHEN and CDR2 SYDVKM. DNA for the CDR3: TGTGCCAGCAGTTCGGGGATAGGTCAGCCCCAGCATTTT. Amino acids: CASSSGIGQPQHF.

The chain is built from TRBV5-1 and TRBJ2-5; D not resolved. CDR3 length equals 14 residues. With 2 bases removed from V and 5 bases from J, the gap between germline ends came to 13 bases. Germline V CDR1 and CDR2: SGHRS, YFSETQ. This CDR3 is CASSLDSAAETQYF. The CDR3 region has the DNA TGCGCCAGCAGCTTAGACTCCGCGGCGGAGACCCAGTACTTC.

This clonotype was observed a few times. CDR3 bases: TGTGCCAGCAGCCAGACAGGGCAGAGCTCCTACAATGAGCAGTTCTTC. It codes for CASSQTGQSSYNEQFF. The chain joins TRBV6-1 to TRBJ2-1, with 7 bases lining up with TRBD1. Trimming took 6 bases from V and 0 from J; bases not matched to a gene: 8. The germline CDR1 and CDR2 sequences are MNHNS and SASEGT. The CDR3 length is 16 residues.

This clonotype has more than one count but fewer than ten. The chain couples TRBV18 to TRBJ1-4; the D is unclear. The CDR3 is made up of 15 amino acids. Germline-derived CDR1 and CDR2 are KGHSH and LQKENI. V lost 1 base and J 3 bases, leaving 9 bases between the germline ends. CDR3 in DNA: TGTGCCAGCTCACCACTAGCGGGAGCTAATGAAAAACTGTTTTTT. Amino acid sequence: CASSPLAGANEKLFF.

This clonotype was recorded a few times. The chain links TRBV6-5 to TRBJ2-7; 10 bases agree with TRBD2. V trimming: 4 bases; J trimming: 4 bases; junction bases outside the gene matches: 7. There are 15 residues in the CDR3. Germline CDR1 reads MNHEY; CDR2 reads SVGAGI. CDR3 in amino acids: CASSSPSGGIYEQYF. In nucleotides, the CDR3 is TGTGCCAGCAGTTCCCCTAGCGGGGGAATTTACGAGCAGTACTTC.

This clonotype was detected a few times. The chain uses TRBV3-1 and TRBJ1-5; D remains ambiguous. Per germline, CDR1 LGHDT and CDR2 YNNKEL (reference sequence). Trimming cost V 0 bases and J 3 bases, with 9 bases left between them. The CDR3 runs to 15 residues. The CDR3 coding sequence is TGTGCCAGCAGCCAAGACTTGGGTTTCAATCAGCCCCAGCATTTT. This sequence encodes CASSQDLGFNQPQHF.

This clonotype appeared a few times. The CDR3 DNA follows: TGTGCCAGCAGCCAACAAACCACGGCGCAGCCCCAGCATTTT. This codes for CASSQQTTAQPQHF. The chain carries TRBV3-1 and TRBJ1-5; D uncertain. CDR3 length: 14 amino acids. Germline loops: CDR1 LGHDT, CDR2 YNNKEL (reference sequence). Trimming shortened V by 2 bases and J by 7 bases, and 12 bases separated the two germline ends.

This clonotype was observed many times. This chain links TRBV24-1 with TRBJ2-5; D is ambiguous. V lost 4 bases, J lost 4 bases, and 18 bases lay in between. The CDR3 is made up of 16 amino acids. Germline CDR1 and CDR2: KGHDR and SFDVKD. The CDR3 region is CATSETGSFLRETQYF. The CDR3 DNA follows: TGTGCCACCAGTGAGACCGGTTCCTTCCTTCGAGAGACCCAGTACTTC.

A few counts support this clonotype. The CDR3 spells CATSEPPGKANTGELFF. CDR3 sequence (DNA): TGTGCCACCAGTGAGCCACCGGGAAAAGCGAACACCGGGGAGCTGTTTTTT. The chain links TRBV24-1 to TRBJ2-2; a weak D match, TRBD2 (5 bases). The CDR3 runs 17 residues. V was pared by 4 bases and J by 0 bases, with 14 bases between. The V gene's germline CDR1 is KGHDR and CDR2 SFDVKD.

The chain employs TRBV7-2 and TRBJ2-1, with D possibly being TRBD1 (6 bases). The ends were cut back, 4 bases at V and 4 bases at J, with 11 bases in the middle. The CDR3 consists of 14 residues. Germline V gene data show CDR1 as SGHTA and CDR2 as FQGNSA. Here the CDR3 DNA reads TGTGCCAGCAGCTCAGGGGTTCGATACAATGAGCAGTTCTTC. Residues: CASSSGVRYNEQFF.

The rearrangement uses TRBV15 and TRBJ2-6; the D is unclear. V lost 0 bases, J lost 4 bases, and 10 bases lay in between. The CDR3 extends over 16 amino acids. CDR1 LNHNV and CDR2 YYDKDF come from the germline V gene (reference sequence). The CDR3 loop is CATSRDFAGGANVLTF. The CDR3, as DNA: TGTGCCACCAGCAGAGATTTCGCCGGGGGGGCCAACGTCCTGACTTTC. The whole variable domain, remainder taken from reference TRBV15 and TRBJ2-6, is DAMVIQNPRYQVTQFGKPVTLSCSQTLNHNVMYWYQQKSSQAPKLLFHYYDKDFNNEADTPDNFQSRRPNTSFCFLDIRSPGLGDTAMYLCATSRDFAGGANVLTFGAGSRLTVL.

This clonotype was seen at least ten times. The chain employs TRBV29-1 and TRBJ2-5; no clear D. The CDR3 has 12 amino acids. V shed 6 bases and J shed 2 bases, with 10 bases lying between them. CDR1 and CDR2 (germline): SQVTM, ANQGSEA. The CDR3 spells CSVADLQETQYF. The CDR3 DNA is TGCAGCGTGGCGGACCTACAAGAGACCCAGTACTTC.

V usage is TRBV20-1 and J usage is TRBJ2-7; D remains unclear. Germline assignment: CDR1 DFQATT and CDR2 SNEGSKA (reference sequence). V lost 0 bases, J lost 7 bases, and 16 bases lay in between. The CDR3 extends over 14 amino acids. CDR3 sequence (DNA): TGCAGTGCTAGAGATCAGCTACAGATCTTGGAGCAGTACTTC. Amino acids: CSARDQLQILEQYF.

This chain links TRBV4-3 with TRBJ2-3; no reliable D call. The CDR3 covers 18 residues. V lost 0 bases, J lost 1 base, and 17 bases lay in between. Germline CDR1 LGHNA, CDR2 YSLEER. The CDR3 sequence: CASSQDITPTVGTDTQYF. The CDR3 coding sequence is TGCGCCAGCAGCCAAGATATAACTCCTACAGTCGGCACAGATACGCAGTATTTT.

This clonotype was observed many times. The CDR3 sequence is CASSPGASYEQYF. The CDR3 nucleotides read TGTGCCAGCAGTCCCGGGGCTTCCTACGAGCAGTACTTC. V is TRBV6-1 and J is TRBJ2-7, with D perhaps being TRBD1 or TRBD2 (5 bases each). Germline lookup yields CDR1 MNHNS and CDR2 SASEGT. The V end lost 5 bases, the J end lost 1 base, and 9 bases lay between the germline ends. The CDR3 totals 13 residues.

The rearrangement joins TRBV20-1 to TRBJ2-6, with a weak D call TRBD2 (5 bases). CDR3 length equals 15 residues. V lost 5 bases and J lost 4, with 15 bases in between. The germline V gene has CDR1 DFQATT and CDR2 SNEGSKA (reference sequence). The CDR3 DNA sequence: TGCAGTGCTCCGGGGATCGGGCAGGGGGCCAACGTCCTGACTTTC. As protein: CSAPGIGQGANVLTF.

This chain uses TRBV5-1 with TRBJ2-1, with D hard to call. Trimming pared 0 bases from V and 0 bases from J, leaving 10 bases between. CDR1 is SGHRS and CDR2 is YFSETQ in the germline V gene. The CDR3 spans 16 residues. DNA of the CDR3: TGCGCCAGCAGCTTGGGGCTAGAAGGCTCCTACAATGAGCAGTTCTTC. As protein: CASSLGLEGSYNEQFF.

In its sample, this clonotype was seen a few times. The chain combines TRBV29-1 with TRBJ1-1, with 10 bases lining up with TRBD1. The V and J ends lost 5 bases and 5 bases, in that order; junction bases with no gene match: 8. The CDR3 covers 14 residues. The germline CDR1 and CDR2 sequences are SQVTM and ANQGSEA. CDR3 sequence reads: CSVYQDRGYTEAFF. The CDR3 bases are TGCAGCGTTTACCAGGACAGGGGGTATACTGAAGCTTTCTTT.

This clonotype occurred a few times. This chain connects TRBV20-1 to TRBJ2-2; 13 nucleotides line up with TRBD2. Losses at the gene ends were 6 bases for V and 4 bases for J; bases not matched to a gene: 11. Germline V CDR1 and CDR2: DFQATT, SNEGSKA (reference sequence). This CDR3 has 17 residues. CDR3 DNA sequence: TGCAGTGCCGTACCACTAGCGGGAGGGATGGGCACCGGGGAGCTGTTTTTT. Residues: CSAVPLAGGMGTGELFF.

The J gene is TRBJ2-5, the V gene TRBV10-3, with TRBD1 identical over 7 bases. Germline V CDR1 and CDR2: ENHRY, SYGVKD. V trimming: 8 bases; J trimming: 2 bases; junction bases outside the gene matches: 8. The CDR3 is 14 amino acids. The CDR3 spells CAIGPGGTQETQYF. The CDR3 DNA is TGTGCCATCGGTCCAGGGGGAACTCAAGAGACCCAGTACTTC.

This clonotype was seen repeatedly, ten times or more. The chain employs TRBV28 and TRBJ2-7; 13 bases agree with TRBD2. Per germline, CDR1 MDHEN and CDR2 SYDVKM. V dropped 3 bases and J dropped 8; count of bases not matched to a gene: 10. The length of the CDR3 is 16 residues. In nucleotides, the CDR3 is TGTGCCAGCAGTTTCCTAGGACTAGCGGGAGTACAGCAGCAGTACTTC. Encoded protein: CASSFLGLAGVQQQYF.

V is TRBV12-3 or TRBV12-4 and J is TRBJ2-3; 11 bases fit TRBD2. This CDR3 has 16 residues. With 5 bases clipped from V and 0 bases from J, the junction kept 4 bases outside the gene matches. The CDR3 sequence: CASSRRTSGSTDTQYF. DNA of the CDR3: TGTGCCAGCAGTCGGCGGACTAGCGGGAGCACAGATACGCAGTATTTT.

This clonotype occurred a few times. The genes are TRBV28 and TRBJ2-5; D might be TRBD2 (5 bases). The V and J ends lost 3 bases and 1 base respectively, with 9 bases between them. Per the germline V gene, CDR1 is MDHEN and CDR2 is SYDVKM. The CDR3 sequence is 14 residues long. This chain's CDR3 is CASSFSGIQETQYF. The CDR3 bases are TGTGCCAGCAGTTTTTCGGGGATCCAAGAGACCCAGTACTTC.

This clonotype has just a few counts. CDR3 coding DNA: TGTGCCAGCAGCAAAGGTGGTAACGGATATAGCAATCAGCCCCAGCATTTT. Translated: CASSKGGNGYSNQPQHF. The chain combines TRBV21-1 with TRBJ1-5. TRBV21-1 is shown as a pseudogene. The CDR3 totals 17 residues.

This clonotype has more than one count but fewer than ten. This rearrangement joins TRBV10-3 to TRBJ2-5, with TRBD1 as a possible D gene (6 bases). V was shortened by 2 bases and J by 4 bases, with 11 bases between the two germline ends. This CDR3 is built from 14 residues. CDR1 is ENHRY, CDR2 SYGVKD, per germline. The CDR3 DNA follows: TGTGCCATCAGTGAGCCTGGACAGAGAGAGACCCAGTACTTC. As protein: CAISEPGQRETQYF.

This clonotype has at least ten counts. The chain uses TRBV4-3 and TRBJ2-2, with unresolved D. The CDR3 extends over 15 amino acids. Between the trimmed V and J ends, which lost 0 bases and 2 bases, there was a span of 7 bases. Per the germline V gene, CDR1 is LGHNA and CDR2 is YSLEER. CDR3 DNA sequence: TGCGCCAGCAGCCAAGATAGCACTAACACCGGGGAGCTGTTTTTT. This gives the protein CASSQDSTNTGELFF.

This clonotype has at least ten counts. The chain uses TRBV12-3 or TRBV12-4 and TRBJ2-5; a weak D match, TRBD2 (5 bases). The CDR3 runs 13 residues. Trimming pared 5 bases from V and 5 bases from J, leaving 12 bases between. The CDR3 nucleotides read TGTGCCAGCAGTCCTACTAGATCTGAGACCCAGTACTTC. Amino acid sequence: CASSPTRSETQYF.

This clonotype was recorded many times. The gene calls are TRBV20-1 and TRBJ2-5; D is perhaps TRBD1 (5 bases). Looked up from germline, CDR1 is DFQATT and CDR2 is SNEGSKA (reference sequence). There are 14 residues in the CDR3. Between the trimmed V and J ends, which lost 5 bases and 2 bases, there was a span of 15 bases. The CDR3 DNA is TGCAGTGCTCACCGGCAGGGTGATCAAGAGACCCAGTACTTC. This gives the protein CSAHRQGDQETQYF.

This clonotype appeared many times. The V gene is TRBV28, the J gene TRBJ2-4; D remains unclear. Looked up from germline, CDR1 is MDHEN and CDR2 is SYDVKM. There are 11 residues in the CDR3. This chain's CDR3 is CGTSRRNIQYF. The CDR3 DNA reads as TGTGGCACATCACGACGGAACATTCAGTACTTC.

The J gene is TRBJ2-1, the V gene TRBV25-1, with TRBD2 as a possible D gene (6 bases). Germline V gene sequence: CDR1 MGHDK, CDR2 SYGVNS. The CDR3 is 15 amino acids. The V end was cut by 3 bases, the J end by 7 bases, with 16 bases between. For the CDR3, the DNA is TGTGCCAGCAGTGATGGGGGGTCAAGGACGAATGAGCAGTTCTTC. Translating gives CASSDGGSRTNEQFF.

The rearrangement links TRBV7-2 to TRBJ2-1, with D unclear. The germline gives CDR1 SGHTA, CDR2 FQGNSA. V gave up 0 bases and J gave up 2 bases, with 2 bases separating them. The CDR3 runs 13 residues. CDR3 region: CASSLAAYNEQFF. In nucleotides, the CDR3 is TGTGCCAGCAGCTTAGCGGCCTACAATGAGCAGTTCTTC.